Each of the 19 T cell receptor beta chains below was sequenced from the same sample in a study of T cells in Graves' hyperthyroidism and ophthalmopathy. Amplification of TCR beta CDR3 regions used RNA as the template. During a first-round RT-PCR of the TCR CDR3, the HTBI primer set was used. TCRdb reprocessed the multiplex PCR reads with MiXCR, giving one entry per CDR3 protein. The repertoire holds some 760,000 distinct CDR3 sequences, with 14% as singletons. Sequenced: blood. All receptors derive from a woman between 18 and 29 years old with Graves' hyperthyroidism.

In its sample, this clonotype was seen many times. The V and J genes are TRBV2 and TRBJ1-2; 7 bases are a match to TRBD1. Germline lookup yields CDR1 SNHLY and CDR2 FYNNEI. V trimming: 6 bases; J trimming: 5 bases; junction bases outside the gene matches: 12. The CDR3 is 15 residues long. The CDR3 loop reads CASRGTGVPEYGYTF. CDR3 nucleotides: TGTGCCAGCAGGGGTACAGGGGTTCCAGAATATGGCTACACCTTC.

The chain uses TRBV27 and TRBJ1-4; D not resolved. Germline CDR1 reads MNHEY; CDR2 reads SMNVEV (reference sequence). Between the trimmed V and J ends, which lost 5 bases and 0 bases, there was a span of 13 bases. The CDR3 sequence is 16 residues long. In DNA, the CDR3 is TGTGCCAGCAGTCCAAGGACGGGGACAACTAATGAAAAACTGTTTTTT. It codes for CASSPRTGTTNEKLFF.

This clonotype was seen a handful of times. The genes are TRBV18 and TRBJ2-7; weak D call: TRBD2 (6 bases). Per germline, CDR1 KGHSH and CDR2 LQKENI. The CDR3 consists of 14 residues. Trimming removed 3 bases from V and 4 bases from J, with 13 bases in between. The CDR3, as DNA: TGTGCCAGCTCACCGGTTGGGGGGTGGTACGAGCAGTACTTC. Its protein is CASSPVGGWYEQYF.

This clonotype was found a few times. This chain links TRBV19 with TRBJ1-1; D might be TRBD1 (5 bases). V was pared by 7 bases and J by 5 bases, with 17 bases between. The CDR3 is 14 residues long. Looked up from germline, CDR1 is LNHDA and CDR2 is SQIVND (reference sequence). In nucleotides, the CDR3 is TGTGCCAGTAAAAAAGGGCAGGGATGGACTGAAGCTTTCTTT. Its translation is CASKKGQGWTEAFF.

This clonotype showed up just a few times. The chain employs TRBV18 and TRBJ2-7; either TRBD1 or TRBD2 may supply D (5 bases each). Trimming left V 5 bases short and J 5 bases short, with 19 bases between. From germline, CDR1 is KGHSH and CDR2 LQKENI. The CDR3 length is 15 residues. CDR3 in amino acids: CASSAGTAGVNEQYF. As DNA, the CDR3 is TGTGCCAGCTCAGCCGGGACCGCGGGCGTCAACGAGCAGTACTTC.

This clonotype was picked up a small number of times. This chain uses TRBV19 with TRBJ2-1, with D perhaps matching TRBD1 (5 bases). With 6 bases removed from V and 7 bases from J, the gap between germline ends came to 13 bases. This CDR3 spans 13 amino acids. Per germline, CDR1 LNHDA and CDR2 SQIVND (reference sequence). CDR3 in DNA: TGTGCCAGTAGCTTCAGGGCGAGGAATGAGCAGTTCTTC. This gives the protein CASSFRARNEQFF.

This clonotype was seen ten or more times. The V gene is TRBV11-2, the J gene TRBJ1-1; no firm D call. CDR1 is SGHAT and CDR2 is FQNNGV in the germline V gene. The CDR3 totals 14 residues. Trimming removed 1 base from V and 7 bases from J, with 13 bases in between. This CDR3 is CASSLVPIGGEAFF. The DNA for the CDR3 is TGTGCCAGCAGCTTAGTCCCCATAGGAGGTGAAGCTTTCTTT.

As regards this clonotype: This could be a read error, since a much larger clone is one nucleotide away. The rearrangement uses TRBV5-1 and TRBJ2-7, with a tentative D call TRBD2 (7 bases). The length of the CDR3 is 15 residues. Germline assignment: CDR1 SGHRS and CDR2 YFSETQ. The chain's CDR3 is CASSTRGGGSYERYF. The CDR3 region has the DNA TGCGCCAGCAGCACAAGGGGGGGCGGCTCCTACGAGCGGTACTTC.

J is TRBJ1-2 and V is TRBV30; 7 bases map to TRBD1. This CDR3 comprises 13 residues. Looked up from germline, CDR1 is GTSNPN and CDR2 is SVGIG (reference sequence). The trim removed 2 bases at V and 4 bases at J, leaving 4 bases unmatched. The CDR3 bases are TGTGCCTGGAGTTTACAGGGGACCTATGGCTACACCTTC. As protein: CAWSLQGTYGYTF.

This rearrangement joins TRBV11-2 to TRBJ2-7; 9 bases match TRBD2. The DNA end favors TRBJ2-1, so the J call may be wrong. The CDR3 runs 15 residues. Germline values: CDR1 SGHAT, CDR2 FQNNGV. CDR3 sequence: CASSLGSGRGYEQFF. In DNA, the CDR3 is TGTGCCAGCAGCCTAGGTAGCGGGAGAGGGTACGAGCAGTTCTTC.

This clonotype was counted ten times or more. The chain carries TRBV12-3 or TRBV12-4 and TRBJ2-3, with unresolved D. Trimming pared 2 bases from V and 0 bases from J, leaving 9 bases between. The CDR3 sequence is 15 residues long. The CDR3 region is CASSLTKTSTDTQYF. The CDR3, as DNA: TGTGCCAGCAGTTTAACCAAGACTAGCACAGATACGCAGTATTTT.

The sample holds many counts of this clonotype. The chain has TRBV6-2 or TRBV6-3 and TRBJ2-7, with 12 bases matching TRBD2. Germline CDR1 is MNHEY and CDR2 is SVGEGT. This CDR3 is 16 amino acids long. V dropped 4 bases and J dropped 0; count of bases not matched to a gene: 4. The DNA of the CDR3 is TGTGCCAGCAGTTCGACTAGCGGGAGAATCTCCTACGAGCAGTACTTC. Encoded protein: CASSSTSGRISYEQYF.

This clonotype was detected ten times or more. This chain uses TRBV28 with TRBJ2-1, with 10 bases identical to TRBD2. J was trimmed by 6 bases and V by 2 bases; bases with no gene match: 7. The CDR3 is 16 amino acids. The germline gives CDR1 MDHEN, CDR2 SYDVKM. CDR3 in amino acids: CASSLGWSGRANEQFF. DNA for the CDR3: TGTGCCAGCAGTTTAGGGTGGAGCGGGAGGGCCAATGAGCAGTTCTTC. Full variable domain (missing parts from reference TRBV28 and TRBJ2-1): DVKVTQSSRYLVKRTGEKVFLECVQDMDHENMFWYRQDPGLGLRLIYFSYDVKMKEKGDIPEGYSVSREKKERFSLILESASTNQTSMYLCASSLGWSGRANEQFFGPGTRLTVL.

This clonotype was detected only a few times. The gene calls are TRBV9 and TRBJ1-1, with D possibly matching TRBD1 (6 bases). The CDR3 totals 15 residues. Germline CDR1 and CDR2: SGDLS and YYNGEE. Trimming pared 5 bases from V and 1 base from J, leaving 15 bases between. CDR3 region: CASSATGMPNTEAFF. Written as DNA, the CDR3 is TGTGCCAGCAGTGCTACAGGGATGCCGAACACTGAAGCTTTCTTT.

A few counts support this clonotype. The chain has TRBV11-2 and TRBJ1-6; possible D gene TRBD1, 5 bases. The V gene lost 5 bases and the J gene lost 0 bases, with 17 bases spanning the gap. Germline values: CDR1 SGHAT, CDR2 FQNNGV. The CDR3 runs to 18 residues. The CDR3 DNA follows: TGTGCCAGCAGCCCACGGGACGCAAAGAGCTCCTATAATTCACCCCTCCACTTT. Translation: CASSPRDAKSSYNSPLHF.

This clonotype was detected ten times or more. The CDR3 loop is CASSSFNRGNEQFF. The DNA of the CDR3 is TGTGCCAGCAGCTCATTCAACAGGGGCAATGAGCAGTTCTTC. V usage is TRBV11-2 and J usage is TRBJ2-1; 7 nucleotides line up with TRBD1. V lost 4 bases, J lost 6 bases, and 6 bases stayed unmatched. CDR3 length equals 14 residues. Germline V gives CDR1 SGHAT, CDR2 FQNNGV.

Ten or more counts support this clonotype. The chain employs TRBV5-6 and TRBJ2-7; D gene unclear. V lost 1 base and J 0 bases, leaving 11 bases between the germline ends. This CDR3 is built from 15 residues. Looked up from germline, CDR1 is SGHDT and CDR2 is YYEEEE. The CDR3 sequence: CASSLRMAISYEQYF. CDR3 DNA sequence: TGTGCCAGCAGCTTGAGGATGGCCATCTCCTACGAGCAGTACTTC.

This clonotype was recorded at least ten times. The gene calls are TRBV13 and TRBJ2-1; D may match TRBD1 or TRBD2 (5 bases each). Between the trimmed V and J ends, which lost 5 bases and 6 bases, there was a span of 17 bases. Germline V gives CDR1 PRHDT, CDR2 FYEKMQ (reference sequence). The CDR3 has 15 amino acids. The chain's CDR3 is CASSNPVKGSNEQFF. DNA of the CDR3: TGTGCCAGCAGCAATCCGGTTAAGGGGAGCAATGAGCAGTTCTTC. Together with reference TRBV13 and TRBJ2-1, the CDR3 gives the full variable domain: AAGVIQSPRHLIKEKRETATLKCYPIPRHDTVYWYQQGPGQDPQFLISFYEKMQSDKGSIPDRFSAQQFSDYHSELNMSSLELGDSALYFCASSNPVKGSNEQFFGPGTRLTVL.

This clonotype was detected ten times or more. The genes are TRBV5-6 and TRBJ2-5; TRBD1 matches 10 bases. V lost 2 bases to trimming and J lost 5 bases; unmatched junction nucleotides: 12. Germline V lookup: CDR1 SGHDT, CDR2 YYEEEE. There are 17 residues in the CDR3. The CDR3 protein is CASSLFGTGAEGETQYF. The CDR3, as DNA: TGTGCCAGCAGCTTATTCGGGACAGGGGCCGAGGGGGAGACCCAGTACTTC.